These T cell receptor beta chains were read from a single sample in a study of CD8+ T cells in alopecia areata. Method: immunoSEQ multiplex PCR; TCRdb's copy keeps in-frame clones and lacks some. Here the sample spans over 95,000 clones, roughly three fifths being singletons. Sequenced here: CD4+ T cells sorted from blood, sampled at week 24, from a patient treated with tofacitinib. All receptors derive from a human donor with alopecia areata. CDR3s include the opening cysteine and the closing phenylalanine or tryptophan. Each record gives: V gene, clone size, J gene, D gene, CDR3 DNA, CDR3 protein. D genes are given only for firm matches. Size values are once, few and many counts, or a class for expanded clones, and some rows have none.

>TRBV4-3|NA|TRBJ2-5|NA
TGCGCCAGCAGCCAAGGCTGGACGGTACAAGAGACCCAGTACTTC
CASSQGWTVQETQYF
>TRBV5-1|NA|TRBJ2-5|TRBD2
TGCGCCAGCAGCTTCGGACTAGCGGCGTACCAAGAGACCCAGTACTTC
CASSFGLAAYQETQYF
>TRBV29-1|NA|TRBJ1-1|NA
TGCAGCGTTGAAGATCTGGCAGGCCTTTGGATCGCTGAAGCTTTCTTT
CSVEDLAGLWIAEAFF
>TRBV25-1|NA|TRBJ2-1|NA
TGTGCCAGCAGTGGATTGAATGAGCAGTTCTTC
CASSGLNEQFF
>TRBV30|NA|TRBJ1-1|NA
TGTGCCTGGAGTGTTGTGTCTGAAGCTTTCTTT
CAWSVVSEAFF
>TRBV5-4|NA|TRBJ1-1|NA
TGTGCCAGCAGCTTGGTAGGAACGAACACTGAAGCTTTCTTT
CASSLVGTNTEAFF
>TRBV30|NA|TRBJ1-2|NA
TGTGCCTGGAGTTTGGGTCGTGGCTACACCTTC
CAWSLGRGYTF
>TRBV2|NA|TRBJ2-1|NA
TGTGCCAGCAGTGGGTACAATGAGCAGTTCTTC
CASSGYNEQFF
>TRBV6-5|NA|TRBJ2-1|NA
TGTGCCAGCAGCAGGCAGCTTAACAATGAGCAGTTCTTC
CASSRQLNNEQFF
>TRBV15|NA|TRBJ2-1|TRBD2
TGTGCCACCAGCAGACGACTAGCGGGGGGATACAATGAGCAGTTCTTC
CATSRRLAGGYNEQFF
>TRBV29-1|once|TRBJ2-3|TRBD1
TGCAGCGTATCGACAGGGATCAACACAGATACGCAGTATTTT
CSVSTGINTDTQYF
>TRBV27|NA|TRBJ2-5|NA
TGTGCCAGCCAACCACTGACGGGGGCTGGGGAGACCCAGTACTTC
CASQPLTGAGETQYF
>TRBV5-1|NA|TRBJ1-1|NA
TGCGCCAGCAGCTTGATCCATACAGGGATGAACACTGAAGCTTTCTTT
CASSLIHTGMNTEAFF
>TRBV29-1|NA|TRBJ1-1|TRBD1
TGCAGCGTTGGGAGGGGGCTGGCTGAAGCTTTCTTT
CSVGRGLAEAFF
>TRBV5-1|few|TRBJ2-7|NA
TGCGCCAGCAGCTTGGAGAATTCCTACGAGCAGTACTTC
CASSLENSYEQYF
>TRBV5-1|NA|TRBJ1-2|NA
TGCGCCAGCAGCTTGGAGGGCAGCCCTAACTATGGCTACACCTTC
CASSLEGSPNYGYTF
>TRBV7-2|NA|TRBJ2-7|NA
TGTGCCAGCAGCTTAGAGTCCGGAGTGGTTCGCGAGCAGTACTTC
CASSLESGVVREQYF
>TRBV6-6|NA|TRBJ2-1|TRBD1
TGTGCCAGCAGTTCCGCCCGGGACAGAAACCACAATGAGCAGTTCTTC
CASSSARDRNHNEQFF
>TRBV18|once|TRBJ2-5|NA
TGTGCCAGCTCACCTGACCAAGAGACCCAGTACTTC
CASSPDQETQYF
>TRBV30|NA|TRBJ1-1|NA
TGTGCCTGGAGCCGGGTGAACACTGAAGCTTTCTTT
CAWSRVNTEAFF
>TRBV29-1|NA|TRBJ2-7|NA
TGCAGCGTTGTCGGACAGACCACCTACGAGCAGTACTTC
CSVVGQTTYEQYF
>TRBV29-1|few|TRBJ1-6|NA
TGCAGCGTGCAGGGTGACTCCTATAATTCACCCCTCCACTTT
CSVQGDSYNSPLHF
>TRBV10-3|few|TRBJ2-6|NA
TGTGCCATCAGCCCAACCACAGGTTCCTCTGGGGCCAACGTCCTGACTTTC
CAISPTTGSSGANVLTF